This passage covers 8 T cell receptor beta chains from one sample sequenced in a study of cytomegalovirus exposure and HLA in healthy donors. Amplification used 60 Vbeta primers and 13 Jbeta primers. Here immunoSEQ multiplex PCR was the method, and the copy in TCRdb shows in-frame clones only, minus some. The sample consists of approximately 140,000 clones, 88% of them appearing once. Specimen: PBMCs. All receptors come from a woman in her forties in good health and CMV-seronegative.

This chain links TRBV7-9 with TRBJ2-3, with 8 bases identical to TRBD1. The length of the CDR3 is 17 residues. CDR1 and CDR2 from the germline V gene are SEHNR and FQNEAQ (reference sequence). The ends lost 5 bases at V and 0 bases at J; junction bases unmatched: 10. CDR3 sequence reads: CASSPRDRSVSTDTQYF. CDR3 in DNA: TGTGCCAGCAGCCCTCGGGACAGGTCGGTCAGCACAGATACGCAGTATTTT. Using reference TRBV7-9 and TRBJ2-3 for the parts outside the CDR3, the full variable domain is DTGVSQNPRHKITKRGQNVTFRCDPISEHNRLYWYRQTLGQGPEFLTYFQNEAQLEKSRLLSDRFSAERPKGSFSTLEIQRTEQGDSAMYLCASSPRDRSVSTDTQYFGPGTRLTVL.

This clone appeared a few times. The CDR3 is CASSQRTGDTGELFF. DNA of the CDR3: TGTGCCAGCAGTCAGAGGACAGGGGACACCGGGGAGCTGTTTTTT. The chain combines TRBV11-3 with TRBJ2-2; 9 positions agree with TRBD1. V lost 6 bases, J lost 3 bases, and 5 bases stayed unmatched. Germline V lookup: CDR1 SGHNT, CDR2 YENEEA. The CDR3 spans 15 residues.

V and J are TRBV10-2 and TRBJ2-1; 8 nucleotides match TRBD1. The trim removed 7 bases at V and 9 bases at J, leaving 11 bases unmatched. Germline V lookup: CDR1 WSHSY, CDR2 SAAADI. This CDR3 has 14 amino acids. The CDR3 region is CASIGWTGTSEQFF. DNA for the CDR3: TGCGCCAGCATAGGCTGGACAGGGACCAGTGAGCAGTTCTTC.

V gene TRBV5-1 combines with J gene TRBJ2-5; TRBD1 matches at 7 bases. The CDR3 is made up of 13 amino acids. J gave up 8 bases and V 4 bases, and 8 bases lay outside the gene matches. The germline V gene has CDR1 SGHRS and CDR2 YFSETQ. This chain's CDR3 is CASSGQGDGTQYF. Written as DNA, the CDR3 is TGCGCCAGCAGCGGGCAGGGGGATGGTACCCAGTACTTC.

This chain connects TRBV18 to TRBJ1-1, with 8 positions matching TRBD1. After removal of 2 bases from V and 1 base from J, the junction contained 6 bases not matched to a gene. Germline V gene data show CDR1 as KGHSH and CDR2 as LQKENI. The CDR3 consists of 16 residues. The CDR3 sequence: CASSPMTGEQNTEAFF. The CDR3 nucleotides are TGTGCCAGCTCACCAATGACAGGGGAGCAGAACACTGAAGCTTTCTTT.

This clone was counted once. The chain recombines TRBV4-2 with TRBJ2-1; 8 bases line up with TRBD2. CDR3 length equals 16 residues. J was trimmed by 4 bases and V by 4 bases; bases with no gene match: 9. Germline V gene sequence: CDR1 LGHNA, CDR2 YNFKEQ. CDR3 sequence: CASSLRTSRGYNEQFF. The CDR3 DNA sequence: TGTGCCAGCAGCCTGAGGACTAGCCGGGGATACAATGAGCAGTTCTTC.

CDR3 DNA sequence: TGTGCCAGCAGCTTGGCCACGGGGGCTTTCTTT. Translating gives CASSLATGAFF. This rearrangement joins TRBV5-4 to TRBJ1-1; the D is unclear. This CDR3 comprises 11 residues. With 0 bases removed from V and 11 bases from J, the gap between germline ends came to 8 bases. Germline-derived CDR1 and CDR2 are SGHNT and YYREEE (reference sequence).

In this sample, this clone turned up a few times. A junction boundary mismatches the germline segment, possibly from a read error. The chain couples TRBV19 to TRBJ2-6, with a possible D match to TRBD1 (7 bases). This CDR3 is built from 18 residues. From germline, CDR1 is LNHDA and CDR2 SQIVND (reference sequence). The CDR3 sequence is CASSRGDRGSSGANALTF. The CDR3 nucleotides are TGTGCCAGTAGTAGGGGGGACAGAGGTTCCTCTGGGGCCAACGCCCTGACTTTC.